This passage covers 19 T cell receptor beta chains from one sample sequenced in a study of T cell responses to AZD1222 COVID-19 vaccine (dated by TCRdb to the early 2020s). Receptor amplification or capture employed the immunoSEQ multiplex PCR assay. The table comes from immuneACCESS by way of TCRdb, which keeps in-frame sequences with V and J called. Part of the clones is missing from these tables; in studies checked, under half for an unresolved V gene and the rest for unknown reasons. Within this sample are fewer than 75,000 clones, with about nine tenths of them counted one time only. The top ten clones comprise roughly 6.3% of the sample. The label giving this sample's time point can be read as: about 28 days (+/-7) after the second vaccine dose. The treatment or condition label, read with the paper, signifies: meningococcal conjugate vaccine given as trial control. The sample here was peripheral blood, taken 28 days after the second dose of the MenACWY control vaccine. The receptors were gathered from an adult who received the MenACWY meningococcal vaccine as a control.

The J gene is TRBJ1-3, the V gene TRBV6-5; no reliable D call. Germline V lookup: CDR1 MNHEY, CDR2 SVGAGI. CDR3 length equals 12 residues. V lost 6 bases, J lost 3 bases, and 6 bases lay in between. As DNA, the CDR3 is TGTGCCAGCAGGGATGGTGGAAACACCATATATTTT. Its translation is CASRDGGNTIYF.

A word on this clone: The same CDR3 also results from other DNA sequences found in this sample. This chain uses TRBV27 with TRBJ1-6, with D unclear. V shed 5 bases and J shed 7 bases, with 6 bases lying between them. The CDR3 spans 12 residues. In germline, CDR1 is MNHEY, CDR2 SMNVEV (reference sequence). The CDR3 loop reads CASSPINSPLHF. CDR3 coding DNA: TGTGCCAGCAGTCCAATAAATTCACCCCTCCACTTT.

The chain uses TRBV5-5 and TRBJ1-1; D is undetermined. The CDR3 has 13 amino acids. The ends were cut back, 0 bases at V and 0 bases at J, with 3 bases in the middle. Per germline, CDR1 SGHKS and CDR2 YYEKEE (reference sequence). The CDR3 DNA reads TGTGCCAGCAGCTTGGGGATGAACACTGAAGCTTTCTTT. The encoded protein is CASSLGMNTEAFF.

V and J are TRBV19 and TRBJ2-6; no clear D. The CDR3 covers 16 residues. Germline CDR1 is LNHDA and CDR2 is SQIVND (reference sequence). The ends were cut back, 3 bases at V and 4 bases at J, with 13 bases in the middle. The DNA of the CDR3 is TGTGCCAGTAGTATTCGAATCGGCGGCGGGGCCAACGTCCTGACTTTC. It yields the protein CASSIRIGGGANVLTF.

The chain recombines TRBV5-1 with TRBJ1-1, with D hard to call. There are 14 residues in the CDR3. CDR1 SGHRS and CDR2 YFSETQ come from the germline V gene. Trimming removed 2 bases from V and 3 bases from J, with 11 bases in between. The CDR3 sequence is CASSFTGYDTEAFF. DNA of the CDR3: TGCGCCAGCAGCTTTACGGGCTACGACACTGAAGCTTTCTTT.

CDR3 sequence (DNA): TGTGCCGCATCCCCAGGAATCGGCAATCAGCCCCAGCATTTT. Protein product: CAASPGIGNQPQHF. The rearrangement joins TRBV10-3 to TRBJ1-5; no clear D gene. V lost 11 bases to trimming and J lost 2 bases, with 16 bases between them. The CDR3 is made up of 14 amino acids. Germline CDR1 is ENHRY and CDR2 is SYGVKD.

The chain joins TRBV24-1 to TRBJ1-3; D unclear. This CDR3 has 13 residues. The V end lost 9 bases, the J end lost 0 bases, and 8 bases lay between the germline ends. Germline CDR1 and CDR2: KGHDR and SFDVKD. The CDR3 region is CATQAYSGNTIYF. The CDR3 DNA is TGTGCCACCCAAGCGTACTCTGGAAACACCATATATTTT.

V gene TRBV9 combines with J gene TRBJ2-3; D could derive from TRBD1 or TRBD2 (5 bases each). The CDR3 runs 16 residues. The V gene's germline CDR1 is SGDLS and CDR2 YYNGEE. The V and J ends lost 3 bases and 10 bases respectively, with 24 bases between them. The DNA for the CDR3 is TGTGCCAGCAGCGCCCAAAGGCGATCGGGGCTTGTGCCGCAGTATTTT. Amino acids: CASSAQRRSGLVPQYF. The variable domain in full, with the rest retrieved from reference TRBV9 and TRBJ2-3, is DSGVTQTPKHLITATGQRVTLRCSPRSGDLSVYWYQQSLDQGLQFLIQYYNGEERAKGNILERFSAQQFPDLHSELNLSSLELGDSALYFCASSAQRRSGLVPQYFGPGTRLTVL.

This clone was seen just once. The chain employs TRBV6-5 and TRBJ1-1; D remains unclear. This CDR3 is 11 amino acids long. Germline V gene lookup returns CDR1 MNHEY and CDR2 SVGAGI. V was shortened by 5 bases and J by 7 bases, with 8 bases between the two germline ends. For the CDR3, the DNA is TGTGCCAGCAGTAAGGGCTTTGAAGCTTTCTTT. It translates to CASSKGFEAFF.

The V call is TRBV3-1 (or the pseudogene TRBV3-2), the J call TRBJ2-3, with 11 bases that match TRBD2. The CDR3 is 14 residues long. Losses at the gene ends were 4 bases for V and 6 bases for J; bases not matched to a gene: 3. Germline lookup yields CDR1 LGHDT and CDR2 YNNKEL (reference sequence). CDR3 loop: CASSPTSGSDTQYF. In nucleotides, the CDR3 is TGTGCCAGCAGCCCTACTAGCGGGAGTGATACGCAGTATTTT.

The chain combines TRBV2 with TRBJ2-5, with TRBD1 as a possible D gene (6 bases). This CDR3 is 12 amino acids long. Germline V gives CDR1 SNHLY, CDR2 FYNNEI. The V and J ends lost 7 bases and 4 bases respectively, with 10 bases between them. The CDR3: CASNVGGETQYF. The CDR3 DNA follows: TGTGCCAGCAATGTAGGGGGAGAGACCCAGTACTTC.

The V gene is TRBV18, the J gene TRBJ1-1; D unclear. The CDR3 loop spans 14 amino acids. Trimming took 5 bases from V and 1 from J, leaving 11 bases between them. The germline CDR1 and CDR2 sequences are KGHSH and LQKENI. CDR3 sequence reads: CASSAEEGNTEAFF. In nucleotides, the CDR3 is TGTGCCAGCTCAGCAGAGGAGGGGAACACTGAAGCTTTCTTT.

The V call is TRBV12-5, the J call TRBJ2-7; D is possibly TRBD1 (6 bases). This CDR3 contains 14 residues. The V gene lost 5 bases and the J gene lost 7 bases, with 18 bases spanning the gap. Germline CDR1 and CDR2: LGHNT and FRNRAP. The CDR3 is CASGGLTARGEQYF. The CDR3 region has the DNA TGTGCTAGTGGTGGACTGACAGCCAGGGGTGAGCAGTACTTC.

This sequence joins TRBV6-5 and TRBJ1-2; D remains ambiguous. The CDR3 totals 13 residues. V lost 8 bases to trimming and J lost 0 bases, with 10 bases between them. The germline CDR1 and CDR2 sequences are MNHEY and SVGAGI. CDR3 protein: CASRIRANYGYTF. DNA of the CDR3: TGTGCCAGCCGAATAAGAGCTAACTATGGCTACACCTTC.

This chain links TRBV30 with TRBJ1-1; TRBD1 is a possible D gene (5 bases). V was trimmed by 4 bases and J by 0 bases, leaving 9 bases between them. The V gene's germline CDR1 is GTSNPN and CDR2 SVGIG (reference sequence). The CDR3 has 13 amino acids. The CDR3 DNA reads as TGTGCCTGGACGGGGGGGGTGAACACTGAAGCTTTCTTT. Its protein is CAWTGGVNTEAFF.

This clone was detected only a few times. The chain links TRBV28 to TRBJ2-3, with 8 nucleotides matching TRBD1. The germline V gene has CDR1 MDHEN and CDR2 SYDVKM. V lost 7 bases to trimming and J lost 2 bases; unmatched junction nucleotides: 8. This CDR3 region has 15 residues. DNA of the CDR3: TGTGCCAGCAATTCCGGGACAGGACACACAGATACGCAGTATTTT. Protein sequence: CASNSGTGHTDTQYF.

The table lists this clone with a count of one. The gene calls are TRBV24-1 and TRBJ2-7; D might be TRBD2 (6 bases). Germline V gives CDR1 KGHDR, CDR2 SFDVKD. This CDR3 comprises 13 residues. Trimming took 5 bases from V and 5 from J, leaving 12 bases between them. CDR3 sequence (DNA): TGTGCCACCAGTGGCGGGGCGAGCGACGAGCAGTACTTC. Translation: CATSGGASDEQYF.

V gene TRBV28 combines with J gene TRBJ1-1; D unresolved. V was shortened by 8 bases and J by 8 bases, with 12 bases between the two germline ends. Germline CDR1 and CDR2: MDHEN and SYDVKM. This CDR3 spans 11 amino acids. This chain's CDR3 is CASGLAREAFF. In DNA, the CDR3 is TGTGCCAGCGGCTTGGCGAGAGAAGCTTTCTTT.

This sequence joins TRBV19 and TRBJ1-3; 7 bases match TRBD1. This CDR3 is 15 amino acids long. The germline V gene has CDR1 LNHDA and CDR2 SQIVND (reference sequence). V gave up 1 base and J gave up 3 bases; unmatched junction bases: 3. This CDR3 is CASSIAGQIGNTIYF. DNA for the CDR3: TGTGCCAGTAGTATAGCGGGACAGATTGGAAACACCATATATTTT.